This entry lists 25 T cell receptor beta chains sequenced from one sample in a study of blood T cell repertoires in COVID-19. The method was immunoSEQ multiplex PCR; TCRdb's version includes in-frame clones alone and lacks a portion of them. The sample shows 120,000 or so clones, about 74% of them seen only once. Sequencing used peripheral blood. These TCRs come from a man between 60 and 75 years old with acute or convalescent COVID-19.

The chain carries TRBV2 and TRBJ1-4; perhaps TRBD1 as D (6 bases). This CDR3 region has 14 residues. V was pared by 4 bases and J by 3 bases, with 9 bases between. The V gene's germline CDR1 is SNHLY and CDR2 FYNNEI. CDR3 amino acids: CASSANRANEKLFF. The CDR3 nucleotides are TGTGCCAGCAGTGCGAACAGGGCTAATGAAAAACTGTTTTTT.

The chain carries TRBV7-9 and TRBJ2-5, with D tentatively TRBD1 (5 bases). CDR3 size: 12 residues. Germline assignment: CDR1 SEHNR and CDR2 FQNEAQ (reference sequence). V shed 4 bases and J shed 7 bases, with 10 bases lying between them. CDR3 DNA sequence: TGTGCCAGCAGCTCCCCTAGGGGGACCCAGTACTTC. This gives the protein CASSSPRGTQYF.

V is TRBV5-5 and J is TRBJ2-2; 8 bases agree with TRBD1. The CDR3 is 15 residues long. J lost 4 bases, V lost 4 bases, and 6 bases had no gene match. Germline V CDR1 and CDR2: SGHKS, YYEKEE (reference sequence). CDR3: CASSPDRVGTGELFF. The CDR3, as DNA: TGTGCCAGCAGCCCGGACAGGGTCGGCACCGGGGAGCTGTTTTTT.

This rearrangement joins TRBV5-1 to TRBJ2-5; possible D gene TRBD1, 5 bases. V lost 4 bases and J lost 5, with 12 bases in between. Germline V gene data show CDR1 as SGHRS and CDR2 as YFSETQ. The CDR3 extends over 13 amino acids. The CDR3 sequence: CASSVQVGETQYF. CDR3 DNA sequence: TGCGCCAGCAGCGTACAGGTGGGGGAGACCCAGTACTTC.

The chain recombines TRBV11-3 with TRBJ2-1; 7 bases line up with TRBD1. V lost 5 bases, J lost 13 bases, and 8 bases stayed unmatched. The CDR3 covers 12 residues. Germline CDR1 reads SGHNT; CDR2 reads YENEEA. The CDR3 spells CASSTTGLEQFF. CDR3 DNA: TGTGCCAGCAGCACGACAGGGTTAGAACAGTTCTTC.

The V gene is TRBV27, the J gene TRBJ2-1, with TRBD2 identical over 8 bases. CDR3 length: 14 residues. Per the germline V gene, CDR1 is MNHEY and CDR2 is SMNVEV (reference sequence). V shed 10 bases, J shed 5 bases, and the junction held 10 bases outside the gene matches. CDR3: CANRGAGGNNEQFF. The CDR3 region has the DNA TGTGCCAACCGGGGGGCGGGGGGAAACAATGAGCAGTTCTTC.

This chain links TRBV2 with TRBJ1-4; 9 bases match TRBD1. The V gene's germline CDR1 is SNHLY and CDR2 FYNNEI. This CDR3 has 15 amino acids. Losses at the gene ends were 9 bases for V and 0 bases for J; bases not matched to a gene: 5. CDR3 protein: CASGGQGTTNEKLFF. CDR3 nucleotide sequence: TGTGCCAGTGGGGGACAGGGTACAACTAATGAAAAACTGTTTTTT.

The chain carries TRBV6-6 and TRBJ1-3; TRBD1 matches at 7 bases. The V gene's germline CDR1 is MNHNY and CDR2 SVGAGI (reference sequence). V was clipped by 4 bases and J by 4 bases; unmatched bases: 7. This CDR3 is 15 amino acids long. CDR3 in DNA: TGTGCCAGCAGTTCCCACCTGGACAGGGGAAACACCATATATTTT. Amino acid sequence: CASSSHLDRGNTIYF.

This clone was detected only a few times. The chain is built from TRBV19 and TRBJ1-1, with 8 bases identical to TRBD1. J gave up 1 base and V 6 bases, and 4 bases lay outside the gene matches. The CDR3 spans 14 residues. The V gene's germline CDR1 is LNHDA and CDR2 SQIVND (reference sequence). The chain's CDR3 is CASRIGQGNTEAFF. The CDR3 DNA follows: TGTGCCAGTAGGATCGGACAGGGGAACACTGAAGCTTTCTTT.

This chain links TRBV5-6 with TRBJ1-2; D ambiguous. CDR3 length: 14 residues. Germline V gene sequence: CDR1 SGHDT, CDR2 YYEEEE. V lost 1 base and J 1 base, leaving 8 bases between the germline ends. The CDR3 region has the DNA TGTGCCAGCAGCTTGCCACAATATAACTATGGCTACACCTTC. The encoded protein is CASSLPQYNYGYTF.

The chain is built from TRBV2 and TRBJ1-1; 8 nucleotides agree with TRBD1. The germline gives CDR1 SNHLY, CDR2 FYNNEI. This CDR3 spans 14 amino acids. The V gene end was trimmed by 0 bases and the J gene end by 11 bases; junction bases not matched to a gene: 8. The chain's CDR3 is CASSEALQGQEAFF. As DNA, the CDR3 is TGTGCCAGCAGTGAAGCGCTTCAGGGACAGGAGGCTTTCTTT.

The CDR3 DNA sequence: TGTGCCACCAGTGATTTGTCCAGAACCGGGGAGCTGTTTTTT. Its translation is CATSDLSRTGELFF. The chain employs TRBV24-1 and TRBJ2-2; D call uncertain. CDR1 is KGHDR, CDR2 SFDVKD, per germline. V was pared by 0 bases and J by 5 bases, with 6 bases between. The CDR3 extends over 14 amino acids.

The V call is TRBV27, the J call TRBJ2-7; TRBD1 might be the D (6 bases). The V gene lost 2 bases and the J gene lost 0 bases, with 14 bases spanning the gap. CDR3 size: 16 residues. Germline CDR1 reads MNHEY; CDR2 reads SMNVEV (reference sequence). The CDR3 nucleotides read TGTGCCAGCAGTTTAAGGGGGACCGAGATCTCCTACGAGCAGTACTTC. Translating gives CASSLRGTEISYEQYF.

This clone appeared a few times. The chain carries TRBV19 and TRBJ1-6, with 8 bases aligning to TRBD1. Unmatched junction bases numbered 9, after V lost 7 bases and J lost 7 bases. The CDR3 loop spans 15 amino acids. CDR1 and CDR2 from the germline V gene are LNHDA and SQIVND (reference sequence). The CDR3 coding sequence is TGTGCCAGTACCCCCAAGGGACAGGTCAATTCACCCCTCCACTTT. This encodes CASTPKGQVNSPLHF. Together with reference TRBV19 and TRBJ1-6, the CDR3 gives the full variable domain: DGGITQSPKYLFRKEGQNVTLSCEQNLNHDAMYWYRQDPGQGLRLIYYSQIVNDFQKGDIAEGYSVSREKKESFPLTVTSAQKNPTAFYLCASTPKGQVNSPLHFGNGTRLTVT.

V gene TRBV10-3 combines with J gene TRBJ2-1; 13 bases are a match to TRBD2. Germline CDR1 reads ENHRY; CDR2 reads SYGVKD. Trimming took 6 bases from V and 9 from J; bases not matched to a gene: 5. The CDR3 contains 14 residues. CDR3 coding DNA: TGTGCCATCAGACCCGGGACTAGCGGGACTGAGCAGTTCTTC. Protein: CAIRPGTSGTEQFF.

Concerning this clone itself: The sample contains more than one DNA sequence encoding this CDR3. The chain is built from TRBV5-1 and TRBJ2-2; unclear D gene. CDR3 length: 15 amino acids. CDR1 is SGHRS, CDR2 YFSETQ, per germline. V shed 0 bases and J shed 1 base, with 7 bases lying between them. CDR3 sequence: CASSLATGNTGELFF. For the CDR3, the DNA is TGCGCCAGCAGCTTGGCGACGGGGAACACCGGGGAGCTGTTTTTT.

This clone was counted a few times. This chain links TRBV7-9 with TRBJ2-7; the D is unclear. From germline, CDR1 is SEHNR and CDR2 FQNEAQ (reference sequence). The CDR3 contains 11 residues. V gave up 8 bases and J gave up 2 bases, with 7 bases separating them. This chain's CDR3 is CASERAYEQYF. For the CDR3, the DNA is TGTGCCAGCGAACGGGCCTACGAGCAGTACTTC.

There are a few counts of this clone. V usage is TRBV5-6 and J usage is TRBJ1-1; TRBD1 matches at 10 bases. This CDR3 is built from 16 residues. Germline CDR1 is SGHDT and CDR2 is YYEEEE. With 0 bases clipped from V and 4 bases from J, the junction kept 6 bases outside the gene matches. DNA of the CDR3: TGTGCCAGCAGCTTGGATTCCGGGACAGGGGCCACTGAAGCTTTCTTT. Its translation: CASSLDSGTGATEAFF. The full variable domain, in which reference TRBV5-6 and TRBJ1-1 provide the parts outside the CDR3, is DAGVTQSPTHLIKTRGQQVTLRCSPKSGHDTVSWYQQALGQGPQFIFQYYEEEERQRGNFPDRFSGHQFPNYSSELNVNALLLGDSALYLCASSLDSGTGATEAFFGQGTRLTVV.

The chain carries TRBV7-2 and TRBJ1-2; 8 bases align to TRBD1. Germline values: CDR1 SGHTA, CDR2 FQGNSA. The J segment lost 11 bases and the V segment lost 4 bases, leaving 12 bases of the junction unmatched. The CDR3 sequence is 14 residues long. The CDR3 sequence is CASSSLTGTGKYTF. DNA for the CDR3: TGTGCCAGCAGCTCACTGACCGGGACAGGAAAGTACACCTTC.

This clone appeared once. The sample carries other DNA sequences with the same CDR3. The chain is built from TRBV6-6 and TRBJ1-2; 7 nucleotides align to TRBD1. Germline trimming cut 4 bases from V and 0 bases from J; bases unmatched to any gene: 2. Germline CDR1 and CDR2: MNHNY and SVGAGI (reference sequence). This CDR3 has 14 amino acids. The CDR3 coding sequence is TGTGCCAGCAGTTCTGGGACAGCTAACTATGGCTACACCTTC. It yields the protein CASSSGTANYGYTF.

This sequence joins TRBV19 and TRBJ2-6; 11 bases align to TRBD1. The germline CDR1 and CDR2 sequences are LNHDA and SQIVND (reference sequence). The CDR3 loop spans 17 amino acids. Trimming took 4 bases from V and 0 from J; bases not matched to a gene: 2. The CDR3 loop reads CASSTGTGGSGANVLTF. CDR3 bases: TGTGCCAGTAGTACCGGGACAGGGGGCTCTGGGGCCAACGTCCTGACTTTC.

The V gene is TRBV6-5, the J gene TRBJ1-2; 10 bases align to TRBD1. CDR3 length: 15 amino acids. The germline V gene has CDR1 MNHEY and CDR2 SVGAGI. V was clipped by 2 bases and J by 7 bases; unmatched bases: 7. For the CDR3, the DNA is TGTGCCAGCAGTTACACGGGACAGGGGACCGTTGGCTACACCTTC. Translating it yields CASSYTGQGTVGYTF.

The J gene is TRBJ2-2, the V gene TRBV6-1; the match to TRBD2 covers 11 bases. This CDR3 contains 16 residues. V was pared by 3 bases and J by 4 bases, with 4 bases of the junction left unmatched. Germline V gene sequence: CDR1 MNHNS, CDR2 SASEGT. CDR3: CASSDPSGRITGELFF. For the CDR3, the DNA is TGTGCCAGCAGTGACCCTAGCGGGAGGATCACCGGGGAGCTGTTTTTT.

The V and J genes are TRBV5-1 and TRBJ1-1, with 7 nucleotides matching TRBD1. From germline, CDR1 is SGHRS and CDR2 YFSETQ. The V segment lost 3 bases and the J segment 5 bases; nucleotides outside the gene matches: 10. The CDR3 is 15 residues long. In DNA form, the CDR3 reads TGCGCCAGCAGCTGGAATCCAGGGGGTGGTACTGAAGCTTTCTTT. It codes for CASSWNPGGGTEAFF.

This chain joins TRBV30 and TRBJ1-5; 9 bases align to TRBD1. With 8 bases clipped from V and 9 bases from J, the junction kept 14 bases outside the gene matches. CDR1 and CDR2 (germline): GTSNPN, SVGIG (reference sequence). This CDR3 comprises 14 residues. CDR3 sequence (DNA): TGTGCCGCCGAAGGACAGGGGATCGGGGCGCCCCAGCATTTT. Encoded protein: CAAEGQGIGAPQHF. The complete variable domain, with remaining parts taken from reference TRBV30 and TRBJ1-5, reads SQTIHQWPATLVQPVGSPLSLECTVEGTSNPNLYWYRQAAGRGLQLLFYSVGIGQISSEVPQNLSASRPQDRQFILSSKKLLLSDSGFYLCAAEGQGIGAPQHFGDGTRLSIL.